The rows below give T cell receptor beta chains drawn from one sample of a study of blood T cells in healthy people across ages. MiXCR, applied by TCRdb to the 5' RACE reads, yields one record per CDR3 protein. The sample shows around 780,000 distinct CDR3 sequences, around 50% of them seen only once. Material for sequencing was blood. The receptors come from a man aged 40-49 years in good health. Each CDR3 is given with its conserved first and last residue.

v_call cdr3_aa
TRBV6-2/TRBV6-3 CASSLGSWGTDTQYF
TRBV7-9 CASSPPWRLAVDNEQFF
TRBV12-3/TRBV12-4 CASSFYGSIDNQPQHF
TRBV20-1 CSARDHHRNYGYTF
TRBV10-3 CAISASGARETQYF
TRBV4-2 CASSHYSPGYNEQFF
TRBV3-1 CASSQVERLQYF
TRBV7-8 CASSLAAGYYEQYF
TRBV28 CASRKTVNTGELFF
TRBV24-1 CATSDRLNMETQYF
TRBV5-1 CASSLDGVANYGYTF
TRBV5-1 CASSLEQYYEQYF
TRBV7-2 CASSSGTPGAPFSYEQYF
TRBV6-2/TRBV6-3 CASSSPGQGDYGYTF
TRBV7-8 CASSLATDYPTYGYTF
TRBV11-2 CASSLNPIAGRGLLIAYEQYF
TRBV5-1 CASSLGAPEIDEQFF